The T cell receptor beta chain under discussion was sequenced for a study of control samples from healthy donors and cancer patients (dated by TCRdb to about 2020). This clone was counted a single time. It has no known antigen specificity. Qualities for individual bases were not recorded, and no much larger clone is one base off. The method behind the library was the immunoSEQ multiplex PCR assay. The table was pulled from immuneACCESS by TCRdb, which kept in-frame rearrangements only. Such tables lose some clones; where checked, under half of the loss comes from unresolved V genes, and the rest has no known cause. This sample is represented by over 110,000 clones; approximately 90% of them were singletons. The ten most abundant clones make up around 10% of the sample. The CDR3, cysteine through phenylalanine, is 12 amino acids long. This entry keeps only the CDR3 DNA: 36 bases, framed from base 1. CDR1 is given as MDHEN and CDR2 as SYDVKM, both from the germline V gene. Trimmed from V: 5 bases; trimmed from J: 14 bases; junction bases lacking a gene match: 4.

The sequenced sample was blood. The source of this sequence is a woman younger than 45 in good health. The V and J genes are TRBV28 and TRBJ2-1; 12 of the junction bases match TRBD2. The bases are TGTGCCAGCAGTCTAGCGGGAGGGGAGGAGTTCTTC. Translated, this gives CASSLAGGEEFF.